Below are 17 T cell receptor beta chains sequenced from a single sample in a study of healthy donors' naive CD4 and CD8 T cells. A linear amplification protocol produced the TCR libraries from around 500 ng of total RNA. From the reads, TCRdb called clonotypes with MiXCR, one entry per CDR3 protein. The sample contains roughly 200,000 distinct CDR3 sequences, about 76% of which appear only once. Sequencing was carried out using naive CD4+ and CD8+ T cells sorted from blood, pooled from several donors. These receptors all come from a pool of human donors in good health; the sample pools cells from several healthy donors.

The chain couples TRBV29-1 to TRBJ2-1; maybe TRBD2 (5 bases). The CDR3 covers 14 residues. Trimming shortened V by 5 bases and J by 10 bases, and 21 bases separated the two germline ends. Germline assignment: CDR1 SQVTM and CDR2 ANQGSEA. The CDR3 reads CSVFGGGANQEQFF. The CDR3 nucleotides are TGCAGCGTTTTTGGAGGAGGAGCAAATCAAGAGCAGTTCTTC.

The chain combines TRBV27 with TRBJ2-4, with 7 bases lining up with TRBD1. V shed 5 bases and J 2 bases; nucleotides not matched to a gene: 9. The CDR3 loop spans 16 amino acids. In germline, CDR1 is MNHEY, CDR2 SMNVEV (reference sequence). CDR3 sequence: CASSPRQGGTKNIQYF. The CDR3, as DNA: TGTGCCAGCAGTCCCCGACAGGGTGGAACCAAAAACATTCAGTACTTC.

This clonotype came up a few times. The V gene is TRBV5-5, the J gene TRBJ1-2; possibly TRBD1 for D (6 bases). V shed 2 bases and J shed 4 bases, with 9 bases lying between them. The CDR3 is 13 residues long. Per germline, CDR1 SGHKS and CDR2 YYEKEE (reference sequence). This chain's CDR3 is CASSFGGPYGYTF. CDR3 bases: TGTGCCAGCAGCTTTGGGGGGCCCTATGGCTACACCTTC.

This clonotype was counted only a few times. The chain uses TRBV29-1 and TRBJ1-1; no definite D call. V was trimmed by 3 bases and J by 6 bases, leaving 11 bases between them. The germline V gene has CDR1 SQVTM and CDR2 ANQGSEA. This CDR3 spans 12 amino acids. In nucleotides, the CDR3 is TGCAGCGTTGATGATGGCCGGTCTGAAGCTTTCTTT. As protein: CSVDDGRSEAFF.

The J gene is TRBJ2-7, the V gene TRBV28, with D perhaps matching TRBD1 or TRBD2 (5 bases each). V gave up 4 bases and J gave up 4 bases, with 14 bases separating them. Germline V CDR1 and CDR2: MDHEN, SYDVKM. This CDR3 has 14 amino acids. The CDR3 spells CASSSPQGVYEQYF. CDR3 DNA: TGTGCCAGCAGTTCACCCCAGGGAGTGTACGAGCAGTACTTC.

The rearrangement joins TRBV5-4 to TRBJ2-3; 9 bases fit TRBD1. V gave up 5 bases and J gave up 4 bases; unmatched junction bases: 8. Germline V gives CDR1 SGHNT, CDR2 YYREEE (reference sequence). This CDR3 contains 15 residues. Here the CDR3 reads CASSRDRATADTQYF. Here the CDR3 DNA reads TGTGCCAGCAGTCGGGACAGGGCAACGGCAGATACGCAGTATTTT. Variable domain in full (rest from reference TRBV5-4 and TRBJ2-3): ETGVTQSPTHLIKTRGQQVTLRCSSQSGHNTVSWYQQALGQGPQFIFQYYREEENGRGNFPPRFSGLQFPNYSSELNVNALELDDSALYLCASSRDRATADTQYFGPGTRLTVL.

The genes are TRBV29-1 and TRBJ1-2; tentative D call: TRBD1 (6 bases). Trimming took off 6 bases at V and 4 bases at J, with 24 bases between the two ends. CDR3 size: 16 residues. Germline values: CDR1 SQVTM, CDR2 ANQGSEA. CDR3 residues: CSVHARDTRGVYGYTF. The CDR3 bases are TGCAGCGTCCATGCCCGGGACACCCGAGGAGTCTATGGCTACACCTTC.

This clonotype was counted only a few times. The junction differs from germline at one of its ends, possibly a read error. This sequence joins TRBV29-1 and TRBJ1-2; no reliable D call. The CDR3 loop spans 12 amino acids. The V gene's germline CDR1 is SQVTM and CDR2 ANQGSEA. The CDR3 here is CSVEGRNYGYTF. DNA of the CDR3: TGCAGCGTAGAAGGACGCAACTATGGCTACACCTTC.

This clonotype was seen once. The rearrangement uses TRBV29-1 and TRBJ2-7; D unclear. Trimming pared 4 bases from V and 5 bases from J, leaving 15 bases between. The CDR3 length is 13 residues. CDR1 is SQVTM and CDR2 is ANQGSEA in the germline V gene. The CDR3 DNA reads as TGCAGCGTTGGGCAGGTTCTCCACCACGAGCAGTACTTC. Residues: CSVGQVLHHEQYF.

The V and J genes are TRBV6-5 and TRBJ1-6; TRBD1 matches 9 bases. The length of the CDR3 is 18 residues. Germline CDR1 MNHEY, CDR2 SVGAGI. V lost 4 bases, J lost 0 bases, and 7 bases stayed unmatched. The CDR3, as DNA: TGTGCCAGCAGTTGGGACAGGGTGGGGAGCTCCTATAATTCACCCCTCCACTTT. It is translated as CASSWDRVGSSYNSPLHF.

This clonotype was counted only a few times. V gene TRBV27 combines with J gene TRBJ2-1; TRBD2 agrees at 13 bases. Germline CDR1 is MNHEY and CDR2 is SMNVEV (reference sequence). Trimming removed 6 bases from V and 4 bases from J; junction bases left unmatched: 3. This CDR3 region has 15 residues. CDR3 region: CASSLLAGGYNEQFF. As DNA, the CDR3 is TGTGCCAGCAGCTTACTAGCGGGAGGGTACAATGAGCAGTTCTTC.

J is TRBJ1-2 and V is TRBV12-3 or TRBV12-4; D is unresolved. Between the trimmed V and J ends, which lost 0 bases and 7 bases, there was a span of 6 bases. The CDR3 consists of 12 residues. The CDR3 sequence is CASSLAQTGYTF. The CDR3 region has the DNA TGTGCCAGCAGTTTAGCACAGACTGGCTACACCTTC.

The CDR3 loop reads CSVDGGTGELFF. The CDR3 nucleotides read TGCAGCGTTGACGGTGGCACCGGGGAGCTGTTTTTT. The gene calls are TRBV29-1 and TRBJ2-2, with no clear D. This CDR3 has 12 amino acids. V was clipped by 3 bases and J by 4 bases, with 6 bases between them. CDR1 and CDR2 (germline): SQVTM, ANQGSEA.

The DNA for the CDR3 is TGTGCCAGCAGCTTAGGAGGTAGCACAGATACGCAGTATTTT. This sequence encodes CASSLGGSTDTQYF. V and J are TRBV11-2 and TRBJ2-3; unclear D gene. Between the trimmed V and J ends, which lost 1 base and 0 bases, there was a span of 5 bases. Looked up from germline, CDR1 is SGHAT and CDR2 is FQNNGV. The CDR3 sequence is 14 residues long.

The chain joins TRBV29-1 to TRBJ1-2; TRBD1 is a possible D gene (5 bases). The CDR3 totals 13 residues. V was trimmed by 2 bases and J by 8 bases, leaving 15 bases between them. From germline, CDR1 is SQVTM and CDR2 ANQGSEA. The CDR3 is CSVERGAIRGYTF. CDR3 in DNA: TGCAGCGTTGAAAGGGGAGCCATAAGGGGCTACACCTTC.

V usage is TRBV6-6 and J usage is TRBJ2-1; the match to TRBD2 covers 11 bases. Trimming took 6 bases from V and 7 from J; bases not matched to a gene: 8. The CDR3 is 15 amino acids. Germline lookup yields CDR1 MNHNY and CDR2 SVGAGI (reference sequence). The chain's CDR3 is CASSHRLAGRNEQFF. CDR3 in DNA: TGTGCCAGCAGCCACAGACTAGCGGGACGTAATGAGCAGTTCTTC.

The V and J genes are TRBV29-1 and TRBJ1-2; perhaps TRBD1 as D (5 bases). Germline assignment: CDR1 SQVTM and CDR2 ANQGSEA. Trimming took 3 bases from V and 4 from J, leaving 12 bases between them. The CDR3 extends over 13 amino acids. CDR3 amino acids: CSVEPGTVYGYTF. The DNA for the CDR3 is TGCAGCGTTGAGCCCGGGACGGTCTATGGCTACACCTTC.